This T cell receptor (beta chain) was captured by sequencing in a study of T cell changes during pregnancy in multiple sclerosis. Profiling relied on immunoSEQ multiplex PCR, and the TCRdb table lists in-frame clones only, not all of them. This sample has some 70,000 clones, with roughly 94% found just once. CDR3 length equals 14 residues. Trimming cost V 0 bases and J 8 bases, with 12 bases left between them. Germline CDR1 is SGDLS and CDR2 is YYNGEE. The origin of this receptor is a female donor in good health, enrolled as a control in a pregnancy study. The specimen comprised peripheral blood, sampled in the second trimester of pregnancy. The gene calls are TRBV9 and TRBJ2-1; D call uncertain. For the CDR3, the DNA is TGTGCCAGCAGCGTAGGGAATAGCCGGGATGAGCAGTTCTTC. It is translated as CASSVGNSRDEQFF.